This TCR beta chain originates from a study of somatic mutations in cytotoxic T cells in rheumatoid arthritis. With regard to this clone: Antigen unknown.

The junction had 8 bases not matched to a gene; V was cut back by 0 bases and J by 3 bases. CDR3 length: 16 amino acids. CDR1 and CDR2 from the germline V gene are LGHNA and YNFKEQ. Healthy control participants comprised blood donors of median age roughly 53 years (range roughly 21-80), of whom 55% were female. Broader study findings: Rheumatoid arthritis patients and age-matched healthy controls showed no significant difference in CD8+ T-cell clonality.

TCRdb keeps only in-frame clones here, not all; method: immunoSEQ multiplex PCR. Among about 11,000 clones, 70% to 80% were seen once, and the ten largest hold around 10%. This clonotype was sampled from a woman aged 40 to 50 in good health. The gene calls are TRBV4-2 and TRBJ2-7, with 7 bases aligning to TRBD2. Sequencing was performed on CD8+ T cells sorted from blood. The CDR3 loop reads CASSQENPSGSYEQYF. CDR3 DNA sequence: TGTGCCAGCAGCCAAGAGAATCCTAGCGGAAGCTACGAGCAGTACTTC.